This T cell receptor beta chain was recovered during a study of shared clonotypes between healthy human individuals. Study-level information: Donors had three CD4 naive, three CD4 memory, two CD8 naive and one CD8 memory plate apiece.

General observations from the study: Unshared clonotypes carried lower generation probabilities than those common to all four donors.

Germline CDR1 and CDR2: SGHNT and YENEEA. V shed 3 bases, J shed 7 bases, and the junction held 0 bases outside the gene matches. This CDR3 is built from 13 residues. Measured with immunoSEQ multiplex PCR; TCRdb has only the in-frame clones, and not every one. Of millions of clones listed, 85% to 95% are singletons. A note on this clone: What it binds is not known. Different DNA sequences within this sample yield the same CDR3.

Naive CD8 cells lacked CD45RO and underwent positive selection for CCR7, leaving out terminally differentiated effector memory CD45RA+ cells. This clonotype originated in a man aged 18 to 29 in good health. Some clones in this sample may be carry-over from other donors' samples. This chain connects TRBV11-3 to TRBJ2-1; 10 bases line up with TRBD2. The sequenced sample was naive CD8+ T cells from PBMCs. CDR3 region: CASSLGLANEQFF. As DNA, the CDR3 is TGTGCCAGCAGCTTGGGACTAGCGAATGAGCAGTTCTTC.